This T cell receptor (beta chain) emerged from a study of graft-versus-host responses after intestinal transplantation. Study background: Those transplanted obtained multivisceral, liver-intestinal, or isolated intestinal grafts.

Germline CDR1 GTSNPN, CDR2 SVGIG (reference sequence). J was trimmed by 1 base and V by 4 bases; bases with no gene match: 5. This CDR3 has 14 amino acids. Study-wide results and limits: Graft-versus-host to host-versus-graft clonal ratios in allografts were high in patients with graft-donor T cell macrochimerism. GvH clones surfaced in recipient marrow, some emerging earlier in ileum or blood.

Concerning this clone itself: No antigen is known for it.

Data came from immunoSEQ multiplex PCR; TCRdb stores just in-frame clones and leaves some out. The table lists more than 40,000 clones, about 95% of them singletons. The clonotype was recovered from a human donor who was the organ donor for an intestinal transplant. The chain employs TRBV30 and TRBJ1-1, with 8 bases matching TRBD1. The material was unstimulated CD8+ T cells sorted from spleen or lymph node cells, obtained before transplant. The CDR3 sequence is CAWISGGSNTEAFF. CDR3 nucleotide sequence: TGTGCCTGGATTTCAGGGGGCTCGAACACTGAAGCTTTCTTT. Full variable domain (outside the CDR3, taken from reference TRBV30 and TRBJ1-1): SQTIHQWPATLVQPVGSPLSLECTVEGTSNPNLYWYRQAAGRGLQLLFYSVGIGQISSEVPQNLSASRPQDRQFILSSKKLLLSDSGFYLCAWISGGSNTEAFFGQGTRLTVV.